This T cell receptor beta chain is from a study of blood T cell repertoires in COVID-19. Study context: Sources were T cells, B-cell-depleted T cells, or PBMCs; the material itself was cDNA or gDNA.

Original methodology: Estimation of nucleated cell counts relied on the amplification of reference gene primers. The method was immunoSEQ multiplex PCR; TCRdb's version includes in-frame clones alone and lacks a portion of them. D and trimming come from the DNA, and the V and J calls and clone size come from that table. The sample has 400,000 to 500,000 clones; 75% to 90% are singletons. The TCR originated in a woman younger than 45 with active or convalescent COVID-19. The sample consisted of peripheral blood.

The CDR3 coding sequence is TGTGCCAGCACTCCACACGGGGGGGGAAACTACGAGCAGTACTTC. This encodes CASTPHGGGNYEQYF. The V call is TRBV6-5, the J call TRBJ2-7; 8 bases fit TRBD2. This CDR3 comprises 15 residues. Germline V gene sequence: CDR1 MNHEY, CDR2 SVGAGI. Trimming at V came to 7 bases and at J to 3 bases, leaving 11 bases not matched to a gene.